A single sample is the source of the 11 T cell receptor beta chains below, sequenced in a study of monozygotic twins with inflammatory bowel disease (dated by TCRdb to the late 2010s). Libraries were made using 5' RACE. Sequencing was carried out with an Illumina HiSeq 2500. The reads, reprocessed by TCRdb, yield one row per CDR3 protein sequence and no DNA. The sample table gives about 350,000 distinct CDR3 sequences. The ten top clones hold over 2% of the sample. Sequences were obtained from blood. These receptors were collected from a human donor with ulcerative colitis or Crohn's disease, or a healthy co-twin of an affected twin (not recorded which).

The chain's CDR3 is CASSPRLAGGYNEQFF. The chain joins TRBV5-1 to TRBJ2-1; TCRdb selects TRBD2, and the lack of DNA leaves this call unchecked. This CDR3 is built from 16 residues. Germline V gene sequence: CDR1 SGHRS, CDR2 YFSETQ.

The chain is built from TRBV5-1 and TRBJ1-3; no DNA is available, so the TRBD1 call from TCRdb remains unchecked. CDR3 length: 16 residues. Germline V CDR1 and CDR2: SGHRS, YFSETQ. CDR3 protein: CASSYGQPLSGNTIYF.

The CDR3 is CASSTTFKGLRNEQFF. V and J are TRBV3-1 and TRBJ2-1; TCRdb's D gene call, TRBD1, goes unchecked for lack of DNA. The CDR3 consists of 16 residues. Per germline, CDR1 LGHDT and CDR2 YNNKEL (reference sequence).

This chain joins TRBV5-1 and TRBJ1-3; TCRdb proposes TRBD1, but this gene call is untestable without DNA. Germline values: CDR1 SGHRS, CDR2 YFSETQ. This CDR3 has 18 amino acids. This CDR3 is CASTQSGVQGAIGNTIYF.

V and J are TRBV20-1 and TRBJ2-3; TCRdb selects TRBD1, and the lack of DNA leaves this call unchecked. CDR1 and CDR2 (germline): DFQATT, SNEGSKA (reference sequence). The CDR3 totals 16 residues. CDR3: CSARTGKGGWSDTQYF.

The chain is built from TRBV5-5 and TRBJ2-3; TCRdb's D call of TRBD1 is untestable without DNA. Germline V CDR1 and CDR2: SGHKS, YYEKEE (reference sequence). The CDR3 consists of 15 residues. The CDR3 sequence: CASSGGQGRADTQYF.

The rearrangement uses TRBV28 and TRBJ1-5; TCRdb calls TRBD1, which cannot be checked without DNA. This CDR3 comprises 17 residues. The germline V gene has CDR1 MDHEN and CDR2 SYDVKM. Here the CDR3 reads CASRISPPHGGDQPQHF.

The J gene is TRBJ2-7, the V gene TRBV10-3; TCRdb's D gene call, TRBD1, goes unchecked for lack of DNA. CDR1 is ENHRY and CDR2 is SYGVKD in the germline V gene. The CDR3 runs 14 residues. The CDR3 loop reads CAISERDRVYEQYF.

The chain has TRBV6-2 or TRBV6-3 and TRBJ2-7; TCRdb's D call of TRBD1 is untestable without DNA. Per the germline V gene, CDR1 is MNHEY and CDR2 is SVGEGT. The CDR3 sequence is 16 residues long. The chain's CDR3 is CASTSIVWTAFYEQYF.

V is TRBV7-8 and J is TRBJ1-1; TCRdb indicates TRBD1, and absent DNA this call remains unverified. CDR3 length equals 14 residues. Germline lookup yields CDR1 SGHVS and CDR2 FQNEAQ. This chain's CDR3 is CASSLGRVITEAFF.

The gene calls are TRBV5-5 and TRBJ1-2. CDR1 is SGHKS, CDR2 YYEKEE, per germline (reference sequence). This CDR3 is 14 amino acids long. The CDR3: CASSSSRAAYGYTF.